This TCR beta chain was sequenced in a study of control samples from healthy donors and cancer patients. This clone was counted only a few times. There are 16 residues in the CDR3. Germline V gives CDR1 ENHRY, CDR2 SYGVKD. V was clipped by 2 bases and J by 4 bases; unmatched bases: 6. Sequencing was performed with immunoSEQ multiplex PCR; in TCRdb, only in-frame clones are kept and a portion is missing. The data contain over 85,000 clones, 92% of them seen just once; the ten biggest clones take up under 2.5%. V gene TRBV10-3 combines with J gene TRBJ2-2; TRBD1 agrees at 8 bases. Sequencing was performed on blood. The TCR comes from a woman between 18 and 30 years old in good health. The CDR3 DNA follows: TGTGCCATCAGTGAGACACCGGGACAGGCCACCGGGGAGCTGTTTTTT. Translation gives CAISETPGQATGELFF.